This T cell receptor beta chain was observed in a study of Graves' ophthalmopathy and Graves' hyperthyroidism. RNA transcripts were the source from which TCR beta CDR3 regions were amplified. HTBI primers served in a first-round RT-PCR, which a second-round multiplex PCR followed. TCRdb fed the multiplex PCR reads into MiXCR, producing one record per CDR3 protein. The sample comprises fewer than 350,000 distinct CDR3 sequences, roughly a sixth of which are singletons, and roughly an eighth rests with the top ten. Study-wide results and caveats: Using 13 signatures, a model distinguished ophthalmopathy from stable hyperthyroidism, reaching 87.88% sensitivity and 81.08% specificity.

The V gene's germline CDR1 is KGHDR and CDR2 SFDVKD. Trimming shortened V by 5 bases and J by 4 bases, and 7 bases separated the two germline ends. The CDR3 consists of 12 residues. All donors with ophthalmopathy were recorded as having moderate-to-severe activity, CAS ≥3, NOSPECS ≥4 and a duration under 3 months. Patients were excluded if they had other autoimmune diseases or uncontrolled infections, and likewise if pregnancy or lactation applied. Orbital computed tomography and thyroid ultrasound, along with TRAb, serum thyroxine and clinical symptoms, underpinned diagnosis. Regarding this clonotype: Antigen: not known.

The source is an adult man with Graves' ophthalmopathy. The sample was peripheral blood. J is TRBJ2-5 and V is TRBV24-1; tentatively, D is TRBD1 or TRBD2 (5 bases each). For the CDR3, the DNA is TGTGCCACCAGTGGGGGGTTAGAGACCCAGTACTTC. Residues: CATSGGLETQYF.